The 27 T cell receptor beta chains presented below share a single source sample, sequenced in a study of blood T cell repertoires in COVID-19. Measured with immunoSEQ multiplex PCR; TCRdb has only the in-frame clones, and not every one. The table has about 130,000 clones, more than 70% seen once. Sequenced input: peripheral blood. These receptors were taken from a woman in her twenties or thirties who had recovered from COVID-19.

The chain has TRBV5-1 and TRBJ1-2, with TRBD1 matching over 7 bases. Germline CDR1 SGHRS, CDR2 YFSETQ. The junction had 3 bases not matched to a gene; V was cut back by 4 bases and J by 0 bases. The CDR3 has 14 amino acids. In DNA, the CDR3 is TGCGCCAGCAGCAGGGGACAGTCTAACTATGGCTACACCTTC. Translation: CASSRGQSNYGYTF.

This sequence joins TRBV10-3 and TRBJ1-5, with D perhaps matching TRBD1 (5 bases). The germline CDR1 and CDR2 sequences are ENHRY and SYGVKD. V lost 4 bases and J 6 bases, leaving 10 bases between the germline ends. The CDR3 is 13 amino acids. The CDR3 DNA reads TGTGCCATCAGTGCCCAGGGTTCTCAGCCCCAGCATTTT. Encoded protein: CAISAQGSQPQHF.

In this sample, this clone turned up once. The gene calls are TRBV18 and TRBJ1-5; maybe TRBD1 (5 bases). Germline-derived CDR1 and CDR2 are KGHSH and LQKENI. CDR3 size: 16 residues. V was shortened by 6 bases and J by 1 base, with 16 bases between the two germline ends. CDR3 region: CASSPNGAVSNQPQHF. DNA for the CDR3: TGTGCCAGCTCCCCCAATGGGGCAGTCAGCAATCAGCCCCAGCATTTT.

This rearrangement joins TRBV14 to TRBJ2-2, with TRBD1 matching 9 bases. Germline CDR1 is SGHDN and CDR2 is FVKESK. The trim removed 4 bases at V and 3 bases at J, leaving 9 bases unmatched. The CDR3 is 17 residues long. CDR3 sequence reads: CASSLTDRGRYTGELFF. CDR3 DNA sequence: TGTGCCAGCAGCCTAACCGACAGGGGGAGGTACACCGGGGAGCTGTTTTTT.

V is TRBV29-1 and J is TRBJ1-5; 7 bases map to TRBD1. The CDR3 extends over 13 amino acids. The germline CDR1 and CDR2 sequences are SQVTM and ANQGSEA. Germline trimming cut 6 bases from V and 4 bases from J; bases unmatched to any gene: 6. The CDR3 sequence is CSVMTGPNQPQHF. The CDR3, as DNA: TGCAGCGTCATGACAGGGCCTAATCAGCCCCAGCATTTT.

The chain couples TRBV19 to TRBJ1-3; no clear D. Trimming stripped 0 bases from V and 0 bases from J, with 6 bases between. The CDR3 runs 15 residues. The germline V gene encodes CDR1 LNHDA and CDR2 SQIVND (reference sequence). The CDR3 sequence is CASSIDTSSGNTIYF. CDR3 sequence (DNA): TGTGCCAGTAGTATAGATACAAGCTCTGGAAACACCATATATTTT.

This clone showed up just once. V gene TRBV27 combines with J gene TRBJ2-6; D gene uncertain. This CDR3 contains 17 residues. Between the trimmed V and J ends, which lost 0 bases and 0 bases, there was a span of 9 bases. Germline lookup yields CDR1 MNHEY and CDR2 SMNVEV (reference sequence). DNA of the CDR3: TGTGCCAGCAGTTTATCCCCAGGTTCCTCTGGGGCCAACGTCCTGACTTTC. Translating it yields CASSLSPGSSGANVLTF. The whole variable domain, filled in from reference TRBV27 and TRBJ2-6, reads EAQVTQNPRYLITVTGKKLTVTCSQNMNHEYMSWYRQDPGLGLRQIYYSMNVEVTDKGDVPEGYKVSRKEKRNFPLILESPSPNQTSLYFCASSLSPGSSGANVLTFGAGSRLTVL.

This clone was seen once. The chain combines TRBV2 with TRBJ1-1; a weak D match, TRBD1 (5 bases). In germline, CDR1 is SNHLY, CDR2 FYNNEI. The CDR3 covers 14 residues. V lost 2 bases, J lost 5 bases, and 12 bases lay in between. The DNA for the CDR3 is TGTGCCAGCAGTGAAAGGTGGGGGGTGACTGAAGCTTTCTTT. Translated: CASSERWGVTEAFF. Supplemented by reference TRBV2 and TRBJ1-1, the full variable domain reads EPEVTQTPSHQVTQMGQEVILRCVPISNHLYFYWYRQILGQKVEFLVSFYNNEISEKSEIFDDQFSVERPDGSNFTLKIRSTKLEDSAMYFCASSERWGVTEAFFGQGTRLTVV.

This chain links TRBV2 with TRBJ1-1; tentatively, D is TRBD1 (6 bases). V was shortened by 4 bases and J by 3 bases, with 9 bases between the two germline ends. CDR1 and CDR2 (germline): SNHLY, FYNNEI. The CDR3 has 13 amino acids. CDR3 in amino acids: CASSVAGDTEAFF. CDR3 DNA: TGTGCCAGCAGTGTGGCAGGGGACACTGAAGCTTTCTTT.

This clone was seen only a few times. The genes are TRBV4-1 and TRBJ1-2, with 7 bases that match TRBD1. The CDR3 contains 15 residues. With V trimmed by 5 bases and J by 4 bases, 10 bases remained unmatched. Germline values: CDR1 MGHRA, CDR2 YSYEKL. The chain's CDR3 is CASSFGQDLSYGYTF. Written as DNA, the CDR3 is TGCGCCAGCAGCTTCGGACAGGACCTCTCCTATGGCTACACCTTC.

This clone was seen a few times. The V call is TRBV19, the J call TRBJ2-2, with 10 positions matching TRBD1. In germline, CDR1 is LNHDA, CDR2 SQIVND (reference sequence). This CDR3 comprises 14 residues. The V gene end was trimmed by 10 bases and the J gene end by 5 bases; junction bases not matched to a gene: 7. The DNA for the CDR3 is TGTGCCACCCGGACAGGGGGAAGTACCGGGGAGCTGTTTTTT. This encodes CATRTGGSTGELFF.

This clone was seen only a few times. This chain connects TRBV5-1 to TRBJ1-2, with TRBD1 as a possible D gene (6 bases). Germline V CDR1 and CDR2: SGHRS, YFSETQ. Trimming took off 3 bases at V and 0 bases at J, with 15 bases between the two ends. There are 16 residues in the CDR3. The CDR3 here is CASSYNRAQSNYGYTF. CDR3 coding DNA: TGCGCCAGCAGCTATAACAGGGCCCAGTCTAACTATGGCTACACCTTC.

V is TRBV5-1 and J is TRBJ1-3; TRBD1 matches 9 bases. Germline V gives CDR1 SGHRS, CDR2 YFSETQ. This CDR3 contains 15 residues. V was clipped by 3 bases and J by 6 bases; unmatched bases: 7. This chain's CDR3 is CASSSGQGDLNTIYF. CDR3 bases: TGCGCCAGCAGCTCGGGACAGGGAGATTTAAACACCATATATTTT.

The chain couples TRBV4-1 to TRBJ1-4; 9 bases line up with TRBD1. This CDR3 has 18 residues. Germline values: CDR1 MGHRA, CDR2 YSYEKL. Unmatched junction bases numbered 19, after V lost 9 bases and J lost 5 bases. The CDR3 DNA sequence: TGCGCCAGTAGGGCGCCCGGGACAGGGAAGCTGGGGAATGAAAAACTGTTTTTT. Translated, it gives CASRAPGTGKLGNEKLFF.

This chain joins TRBV16 and TRBJ2-2, with a weak D call TRBD2 (5 bases). Between the trimmed V and J ends, which lost 4 bases and 7 bases, there was a span of 16 bases. Germline V gives CDR1 KGHSY, CDR2 FQNENV. CDR3 size: 15 residues. This CDR3 reads CASSPIGNHGGELFF. The CDR3 bases are TGTGCCAGCAGCCCCATCGGGAATCATGGCGGGGAGCTGTTTTTT.

This clone appeared once. This chain uses TRBV2 with TRBJ1-2; possible D gene TRBD1, 6 bases. This CDR3 comprises 15 residues. V shed 4 bases and J shed 2 bases, with 14 bases lying between them. Germline assignment: CDR1 SNHLY and CDR2 FYNNEI. CDR3 amino acids: CASSAQRQANYGYTF. CDR3 nucleotide sequence: TGTGCCAGCAGTGCCCAGAGACAGGCAAACTATGGCTACACCTTC.

This clone has a handful of counts. Here the CDR3 reads CASSFETSEQYF. CDR3 nucleotides: TGTGCCAGCAGCTTCGAAACATCCGAGCAGTACTTC. J is TRBJ2-7 and V is TRBV7-9; D not resolved. The CDR3 sequence is 12 residues long. Per germline, CDR1 SEHNR and CDR2 FQNEAQ (reference sequence). V lost 3 bases and J 6 bases, leaving 9 bases between the germline ends.

The chain is built from TRBV12-1 and TRBJ2-7; the DNA was not compared with TRBD2, the D call given in the table. TRBV12-1 is shown as a pseudogene. The CDR3 has 14 residues. CDR3 sequence (DNA): TGTGCCAGCAGCTTTGTAGGGAGAGAGGGCGAGCAGTACTTC. It encodes CASSFVGREGEQYF.

The rearrangement links TRBV14 to TRBJ2-1, with D possibly matching TRBD2 (5 bases). Trimming took 1 base from V and 5 from J, leaving 15 bases between them. The CDR3 loop spans 16 amino acids. CDR1 and CDR2 (germline): SGHDN, FVKESK. CDR3 amino acids: CASSQVLARAHNEQFF. CDR3 nucleotides: TGTGCCAGCAGCCAAGTTCTAGCTAGAGCACACAATGAGCAGTTCTTC.

This chain connects TRBV5-1 to TRBJ1-1; TRBD1 is a possible D gene (5 bases). Germline V CDR1 and CDR2: SGHRS, YFSETQ. V gave up 4 bases and J gave up 10 bases, with 14 bases separating them. CDR3 length: 12 residues. The CDR3 here is CASSPGLEGAFF. The CDR3 nucleotides read TGCGCCAGCAGCCCAGGGCTGGAGGGAGCTTTCTTT.

The rearrangement uses TRBV19 and TRBJ1-3; 10 nucleotides align to TRBD1. This CDR3 is 15 amino acids long. From germline, CDR1 is LNHDA and CDR2 SQIVND (reference sequence). V was pared by 7 bases and J by 4 bases, with 7 bases of the junction left unmatched. CDR3 amino acids: CASTPGGQGGNTIYF. The CDR3 nucleotides are TGTGCCAGTACCCCAGGGGGACAGGGGGGAAACACCATATATTTT.

The chain uses TRBV3-1 (or the pseudogene TRBV3-2) and TRBJ1-3; D unresolved. The CDR3 runs 14 residues. Between the trimmed V and J ends, which lost 4 bases and 4 bases, there was a span of 11 bases. Germline CDR1 is LGHDT and CDR2 is YNNKEL (reference sequence). The CDR3 DNA is TGTGCCAGCAGCCTAGCAGTGCGGGGAAACACCATATATTTT. Encoded protein: CASSLAVRGNTIYF.

The chain is built from TRBV5-1 and TRBJ2-3, with TRBD1 matching over 10 bases. Germline assignment: CDR1 SGHRS and CDR2 YFSETQ. The CDR3 sequence is 14 residues long. V lost 7 bases and J lost 3; bases outside the gene matches: 5. The CDR3 nucleotides read TGCGCCAGCGGGGGACAGGGGAAAACAGATACGCAGTATTTT. Encoded protein: CASGGQGKTDTQYF.

The chain recombines TRBV5-8 with TRBJ1-3; the D is unclear. CDR1 SGHTS and CDR2 YDEGEE come from the germline V gene. This CDR3 has 15 residues. V lost 0 bases and J lost 0, with 7 bases in between. CDR3 region: CASSLAGASGNTIYF. CDR3 sequence (DNA): TGTGCCAGCAGCTTGGCGGGTGCCTCTGGAAACACCATATATTTT.

This chain joins TRBV29-1 and TRBJ1-1; D remains ambiguous. Germline CDR1 and CDR2: SQVTM and ANQGSEA. V lost 6 bases, J lost 3 bases, and 20 bases lay in between. The CDR3 consists of 15 residues. CDR3 coding DNA: TGCAGCGTGAAGTTACGGGTTAAATTCGACACTGAAGCTTTCTTT. Its translation: CSVKLRVKFDTEAFF.

The V call is TRBV9, the J call TRBJ2-2; tentatively, D is TRBD1 (6 bases). The germline V gene encodes CDR1 SGDLS and CDR2 YYNGEE. V was shortened by 4 bases and J by 6 bases, with 19 bases between the two germline ends. This CDR3 contains 16 residues. The CDR3 nucleotides read TGTGCCAGCAGCCGTCAAGTAGATCCAGGGGCCGGGGAGCTGTTTTTT. Translation gives CASSRQVDPGAGELFF.

V and J are TRBV7-2 and TRBJ2-7; TRBD2 matches 7 bases. CDR3 size: 15 residues. V shed 3 bases and J 6 bases; nucleotides not matched to a gene: 11. Germline V gene data show CDR1 as SGHTA and CDR2 as FQGNSA. CDR3 loop: CASSFTSGTSGEQYF. In nucleotides, the CDR3 is TGTGCCAGCAGCTTTACAAGCGGGACTTCTGGCGAGCAGTACTTC.